This is a list of T cell receptor beta chains from one sample in a study of cytomegalovirus exposure and HLA in healthy donors. Profiled with immunoSEQ multiplex PCR; TCRdb holds only in-frame clones, not every one. The sample shows around 210,000 clones, approximately 78% of them seen only once. The sequencing input was PBMCs. These receptors were collected from a boy aged 5-17 years in good health and CMV-seronegative. Both conserved end residues are part of each CDR3. Each record gives: D gene, V gene, clone size, J gene, CDR3 protein, CDR3 DNA. D genes are given only for firm matches. The listing skips clone size in some rows; elsewhere it reads once, few, many or a size class.

>-|TRBV19|-|TRBJ2-7
CASGDLFSYEQYF
TGTGCCAGCGGGGATCTATTCTCCTACGAGCAGTACTTC
>TRBD1|TRBV19|few|TRBJ1-4
CASSFGQGVNEKLFF
TGTGCCAGTAGTTTCGGACAGGGCGTTAATGAAAAACTGTTTTTT
>-|TRBV5-1|-|TRBJ2-3
CASSLLQGADTQYF
TGCGCCAGCAGCTTGTTACAGGGAGCAGATACGCAGTATTTT
>-|TRBV9|-|TRBJ2-3
CASSVEAGATDTQYF
TGTGCCAGCAGCGTAGAGGCAGGGGCCACAGATACGCAGTATTTT
>-|TRBV6-5|-|TRBJ2-4
CASSPRFGGQNIQYF
TGTGCCAGCAGTCCCCGTTTCGGGGGGCAAAACATTCAGTACTTC
>TRBD2|TRBV7-9|few|TRBJ2-3
CASSLRTSGSTDTQYF
TGTGCCAGCAGCCTTAGGACTAGCGGATCCACAGATACGCAGTATTTT
>-|TRBV9|few|TRBJ2-1
CASSGAGGEQFF
TGTGCCAGCAGCGGGGCCGGGGGTGAGCAGTTCTTC
>-|TRBV5-1|once|TRBJ2-7
CASSFTTVYEQYF
TGCGCCAGCAGCTTTACGACAGTTTACGAGCAGTACTTC
>-|TRBV21-1|once|TRBJ2-3
CASRSTDTQYF
TGTGCCAGCAGGAGTACAGATACGCAGTATTTT
>-|TRBV27|-|TRBJ1-1
CASSSILGRGAFF
TGTGCCAGCAGTTCGATATTGGGCAGGGGCGCTTTCTTT
>-|TRBV6-5|-|TRBJ1-2
CASSYRSGGYTF
TGTGCCAGCAGTTACAGGAGCGGCGGCTACACCTTC
>TRBD1|TRBV19|-|TRBJ1-3
CASSTTGGSSGNTIYF
TGTGCCAGTAGTACGACAGGGGGCAGCTCTGGAAACACCATATATTTT
>TRBD1|TRBV7-8|few|TRBJ1-1
CASSLRGPTEAFF
TGTGCCAGCAGCTTAAGGGGGCCCACTGAAGCTTTCTTT
>TRBD2|TRBV6-5|-|TRBJ2-1
CASGVAGDNEQFF
TGTGCCAGCGGTGTAGCGGGGGACAATGAGCAGTTCTTC
>-|TRBV19|-|TRBJ2-3
CASSLAAGTDTQYF
TGTGCCAGTAGCCTTGCGGCAGGCACAGATACGCAGTATTTT
>-|TRBV5-4|few|TRBJ2-7
CASSSGIYEQYF
TGTGCCAGCAGCTCGGGGATTTACGAGCAGTACTTC
>-|TRBV11-1|-|TRBJ2-7
CASSLVPVRYEQYF
TGTGCCAGCAGCTTAGTCCCAGTCCGCTACGAGCAGTACTTC
>-|TRBV25-1|-|TRBJ1-2
CATAQAAGYTF
TGTGCCACCGCACAGGCCGCTGGCTACACCTTC
>TRBD2|TRBV10-1|-|TRBJ2-7
CASSKLAGRVSYEQYF
TGCGCCAGCAGTAAATTAGCGGGCCGGGTCTCCTACGAGCAGTACTTC
>-|TRBV5-1|-|TRBJ2-5
CASSLELAIQETQYF
TGCGCCAGCAGCTTGGAACTAGCAATACAAGAGACCCAGTACTTC
>TRBD1|TRBV10-2|-|TRBJ1-4
CASTGQANEKLFF
TGCGCCAGCACGGGACAGGCTAATGAAAAACTGTTTTTT
>TRBD2|TRBV5-1|-|TRBJ2-1
CASSLVAGRNNEQFF
TGCGCCAGCAGCTTGGTTGCCGGGAGGAACAATGAGCAGTTCTTC
>-|TRBV30|-|TRBJ2-7
CAWSVLLAGRDEQYF
TGTGCCTGGAGTGTACTTCTCGCGGGACGGGACGAGCAGTACTTC
>-|TRBV25-1|few|TRBJ2-5
CASSEPWREETQYF
TGTGCCAGCAGTGAGCCCTGGAGGGAAGAGACCCAGTACTTC